The T cell receptor beta chain under discussion was sequenced for a study of blood T cell repertoires in COVID-19. Study-level information: The study drew acute and convalescent COVID-19 samples from the United States, Italy and Spain. In each case, the material was cDNA or gDNA derived from T cells, B-cell-depleted T cells, or PBMCs.

Participant age was roughly 18 to 95 years, and participants resided in about two dozen US areas. Before being deemed recovered, Cohort 3 donors had two negative PCRs, clearance, or symptom resolution. V shed 1 base, J shed 0 bases, and the junction held 13 bases outside the gene matches. Germline V gene sequence: CDR1 LGHNA, CDR2 YNFKEQ. The CDR3 sequence is 19 residues long. The data were produced by immunoSEQ multiplex PCR, yet TCRdb's version contains in-frame clones alone and is incomplete. The sample holds around 280,000 clones, 87% seen once. The chain couples TRBV4-2 to TRBJ1-2, with 8 nucleotides matching TRBD1. This clonotype originated in a woman in her thirties or forties who had recovered from COVID-19. Material for sequencing was PBMCs or T cells enriched from blood (not recorded which). The CDR3: CASSQVGWGQVGANYGYTF. In nucleotides, the CDR3 is TGTGCCAGCAGCCAAGTGGGCTGGGGACAGGTGGGGGCTAACTATGGCTACACCTTC.